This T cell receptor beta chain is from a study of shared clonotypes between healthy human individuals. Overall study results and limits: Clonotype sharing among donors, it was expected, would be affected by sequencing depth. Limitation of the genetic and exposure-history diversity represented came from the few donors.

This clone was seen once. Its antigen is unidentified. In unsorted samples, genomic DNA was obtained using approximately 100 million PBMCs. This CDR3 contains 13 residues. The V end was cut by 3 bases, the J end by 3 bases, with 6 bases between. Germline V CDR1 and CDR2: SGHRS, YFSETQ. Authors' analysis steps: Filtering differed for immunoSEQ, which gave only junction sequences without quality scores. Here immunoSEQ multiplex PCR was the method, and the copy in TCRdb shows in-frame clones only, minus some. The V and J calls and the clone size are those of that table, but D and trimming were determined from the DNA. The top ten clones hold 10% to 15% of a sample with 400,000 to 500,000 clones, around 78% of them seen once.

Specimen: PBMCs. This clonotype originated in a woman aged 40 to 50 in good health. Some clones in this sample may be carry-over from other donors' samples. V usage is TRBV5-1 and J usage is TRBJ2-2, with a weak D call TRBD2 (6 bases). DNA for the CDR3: TGCGCCAGCAGCTGGGGGGACACCGGGGAGCTGTTTTTT. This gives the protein CASSWGDTGELFF. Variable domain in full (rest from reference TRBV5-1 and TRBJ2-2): KAGVTQTPRYLIKTRGQQVTLSCSPISGHRSVSWYQQTPGQGLQFLFEYFSETQRNKGNFPGRFSGRQFSNSRSEMNVSTLELGDSALYLCASSWGDTGELFFGEGSRLTVL.